This T cell receptor beta chain was identified during a study of neoadjuvant nivolumab and ipilimumab in lung cancer. The overall study: Nivolumab 3 mg/kg was given days 1, 15 and 29, plus ipilimumab 1 mg/kg day 1 in combination.

The study, taken as a whole, reports: Resected-tumor TCR richness correlated positively with pretherapy blood richness. From pretherapy to surgery, tumor richness and clonality rose with dual therapy. Compared with tumor-adjacent uninvolved lung, resected tumors showed greater richness and clonality.

CDR3 length equals 14 residues. CDR1 SGHAT and CDR2 FQNNGV come from the germline V gene. V shed 1 base and J shed 2 bases, with 8 bases lying between them. On this clone itself: The antigen is not known.

Here immunoSEQ multiplex PCR was the method, and the copy in TCRdb shows in-frame clones only, minus some. Counted here are over 45,000 clones, more than 85% occurring once; the ten biggest clones make up more than 3%. The chain combines TRBV11-2 with TRBJ1-1; D remains unclear. Material: blood, obtained before neoadjuvant nivolumab, alone or with ipilimumab. This clonotype was obtained from an adult with non-small cell lung cancer. Some clones in this sample may be carry-over from other donors' samples. DNA for the CDR3: TGTGCCAGCAGCTTAGTCCGGGCAAACACTGAAGCTTTCTTT. This codes for CASSLVRANTEAFF.